This paragraph reports one T cell receptor (beta chain). This sample is part of a study of T cell changes during pregnancy in multiple sclerosis. The CDR3 sequence is 11 residues long. Germline CDR1 reads MDHEN; CDR2 reads SYDVKM. Trimming shortened V by 5 bases and J by 8 bases, and 7 bases separated the two germline ends. Sequencing used immunoSEQ multiplex PCR; TCRdb keeps in-frame clones, though not all of them. This table holds about 80,000 clones, just over 90% found once. Sequenced material: peripheral blood, taken before pregnancy. The receptor's source is a female donor with multiple sclerosis, enrolled in a pregnancy study. The chain uses TRBV28 and TRBJ2-1; D gene unclear. The CDR3 loop reads CASSPNDEQFF. As DNA, the CDR3 is TGTGCCAGCAGTCCTAATGATGAGCAGTTCTTC.